One sample yielded the 8 T cell receptor beta chains listed below, sequenced in a study of T cells after yellow fever vaccination. TCRdb recomputed calls from the 5' RACE reads with MiXCR, one row per CDR3 protein. The profile shows under 300,000 distinct CDR3 sequences, 6.5% to 8.5% of them singletons. Sequencing was performed on CD4+ T cells sorted from PBMCs, taken 15 days after the yellow fever booster vaccination. The receptors stem from a man aged 25 to 40 who received the YFV17D yellow fever vaccine.

This clonotype has ten or more counts. The chain links TRBV6-4 to TRBJ2-1; 14 positions match TRBD2. The CDR3 covers 19 residues. CDR1 and CDR2 from the germline V gene are MRHNA and SNTAGT. V was pared by 6 bases and J by 8 bases, with 18 bases of the junction left unmatched. CDR3 DNA: TGTGCCAGCAGCAAAGTTACGTTCGTGGGACTAGCGGGAGTTGATGAGCAGTTCTTC. Translation: CASSKVTFVGLAGVDEQFF.

This clonotype was counted ten times or more. The rearrangement joins TRBV5-6 to TRBJ2-2, with 9 bases aligning to TRBD1. This CDR3 has 17 amino acids. The germline CDR1 and CDR2 sequences are SGHDT and YYEEEE. V trimming: 1 base; J trimming: 3 bases; junction bases outside the gene matches: 7. DNA for the CDR3: TGTGCCAGCAGCTTGCAAGTCACAGGGGGCCACACCGGGGAGCTGTTTTTT. It translates to CASSLQVTGGHTGELFF.

This clonotype occurred a few times. The chain joins TRBV5-6 to TRBJ2-3; D gene uncertain. Trimming took 4 bases from V and 0 from J, leaving 6 bases between them. From germline, CDR1 is SGHDT and CDR2 YYEEEE. The CDR3 contains 13 residues. The CDR3 DNA is TGTGCCAGCAGCCCCGACAGCACAGATACGCAGTATTTT. It translates to CASSPDSTDTQYF.

The V gene is TRBV27, the J gene TRBJ2-3; the match to TRBD2 covers 12 bases. The CDR3 has 16 residues. From germline, CDR1 is MNHEY and CDR2 SMNVEV (reference sequence). Germline trimming cut 5 bases from V and 7 bases from J; bases unmatched to any gene: 10. As DNA, the CDR3 is TGTGCCAGCAGTACACACTCTAGCGGGAGGGGAAATACGCAGTATTTT. Translated, it gives CASSTHSSGRGNTQYF.

This clonotype was observed at least ten times. Sequence at one end of the junction differs from germline and may be a read error. The V call is TRBV7-7, the J call TRBJ2-7; TRBD1 agrees at 12 bases. This CDR3 is 15 amino acids long. Looked up from germline, CDR1 is SSHAT and CDR2 is FNYEAQ (reference sequence). CDR3 nucleotides: TGTGCTAGCAGCCTTGGGACAGGGGGCTTCAACGAGCAGTACTTC. Translation gives CASSLGTGGFNEQYF.

The chain joins TRBV7-9 to TRBJ1-1; D call uncertain. The CDR3 extends over 11 amino acids. The germline V and J ends were trimmed by 1 base and 11 bases, with 8 bases remaining between them. The germline V gene encodes CDR1 SEHNR and CDR2 FQNEAQ (reference sequence). In DNA form, the CDR3 reads TGTGCCAGCAGCTTAGATGCGTTCGCTTTCTTT. Its translation: CASSLDAFAFF. The full variable domain, completed using reference TRBV7-9 and TRBJ1-1, is DTGVSQNPRHKITKRGQNVTFRCDPISEHNRLYWYRQTLGQGPEFLTYFQNEAQLEKSRLLSDRFSAERPKGSFSTLEIQRTEQGDSAMYLCASSLDAFAFFGQGTRLTVV.

The chain recombines TRBV6-2 or TRBV6-3 with TRBJ2-3, with TRBD2 matching 7 bases. The ends lost 2 bases at V and 2 bases at J; junction bases unmatched: 4. This CDR3 is 15 amino acids long. Germline CDR1 reads MNHEY; CDR2 reads SVGEGT. CDR3 amino acids: CASSYLAVDTDTQYF. The DNA of the CDR3 is TGTGCCAGCAGTTACCTAGCGGTTGACACAGATACGCAGTATTTT.

This clonotype was seen many times. The rearrangement links TRBV7-9 to TRBJ2-7; D tentatively reads TRBD1 or TRBD2 (6 bases each). V shed 5 bases and J shed 3 bases, with 20 bases lying between them. The CDR3 is 16 amino acids. Germline CDR1 reads SEHNR; CDR2 reads FQNEAQ (reference sequence). The CDR3 DNA is TGTGCCAGCAGCCTAGGGGGGTCATATATTGACTACGAGCAGTACTTC. Its protein product is CASSLGGSYIDYEQYF.